The rows below give T cell receptor beta chains drawn from one sample of a study. One entry per CDR3 protein, called by TCRdb with MiXCR from the 5' RACE reads. Of thousands of distinct CDR3 sequences listed, around 53% are singletons. The specimen was memory CD4+ T cells sorted from a lymph node. Every receptor here comes from a female donor with breast cancer. Each CDR3 is given with its conserved first and last residue. Fields, in order: CDR3 DNA, CDR3 protein, J gene, V gene, D gene, clone size. The D gene is left open where the match is weak. The size of a clone is reported for some rows only, either as once, few or many, or as a class for expanded clones.

CDR3nt: TGTGCCAGCAGTTACTCAGCACCGAGCTCTGGAAACACCATATATTTT
CDR3aa: CASSYSAPSSGNTIYF
j_gene: TRBJ1-3
v_gene: TRBV6-6
d_gene: NA
abundance: NA

CDR3nt: TGTGCCAGCAGCTTAAATGAGGGGTTGACTGAAGCTTTCTTT
CDR3aa: CASSLNEGLTEAFF
j_gene: TRBJ1-1
v_gene: TRBV7-8
d_gene: NA
abundance: NA

CDR3nt: TGTGCCAGCAGTTCAGGGGAGACATGGAACACTGAAGCTTTCTTT
CDR3aa: CASSSGETWNTEAFF
j_gene: TRBJ1-1
v_gene: TRBV27
d_gene: NA
abundance: few

CDR3nt: TGTGCCAGCAGCCCCAGAGAGGGGAATGAGCAGTTCTTC
CDR3aa: CASSPREGNEQFF
j_gene: TRBJ2-1
v_gene: TRBV4-2
d_gene: NA
abundance: few

CDR3nt: TGTGCCAGCAGAGCGCAGGGCAATCAGCCCCAGCATTTT
CDR3aa: CASRAQGNQPQHF
j_gene: TRBJ1-5
v_gene: TRBV2
d_gene: NA
abundance: NA

CDR3nt: TGCGCCAGCAGCCTTGCCTTGGCAGCGGGAGCCGTCAATGAGCAGTTCTTC
CDR3aa: CASSLALAAGAVNEQFF
j_gene: TRBJ2-1
v_gene: TRBV4-3
d_gene: TRBD2
abundance: NA

CDR3nt: TGTGCCAGCAGCTCCCGGGTAGCCAAAAACATTCAGTACTTC
CDR3aa: CASSSRVAKNIQYF
j_gene: TRBJ2-4
v_gene: TRBV5-5
d_gene: NA
abundance: NA

CDR3nt: TGTGCCAGCAGCCCAAAAGGCCGCGGGAGAGGCTACACCTTC
CDR3aa: CASSPKGRGRGYTF
j_gene: TRBJ1-2
v_gene: TRBV14
d_gene: NA
abundance: few

CDR3nt: TGTGCCAGCAGCTTAGGCGGGGGGGGCTTCAATGAGCAGTTCTTC
CDR3aa: CASSLGGGGFNEQFF
j_gene: TRBJ2-1
v_gene: TRBV7-8
d_gene: TRBD2
abundance: NA

CDR3nt: TGTGCCAGCAGCTTAAGACTAGCGCATCAGCGGGATACGCAGTATTTT
CDR3aa: CASSLRLAHQRDTQYF
j_gene: TRBJ2-3
v_gene: TRBV7-8
d_gene: TRBD2
abundance: few

CDR3nt: TGTGCCAGCAGGCACGGACAGGGGATGAACACTGAAGCTTTCTTT
CDR3aa: CASRHGQGMNTEAFF
j_gene: TRBJ1-1
v_gene: TRBV6-1
d_gene: TRBD1
abundance: few

CDR3nt: TGTGCCAGCACCCCTCGACGGGGAGGAGAGACCCAGTACTTC
CDR3aa: CASTPRRGGETQYF
j_gene: TRBJ2-5
v_gene: TRBV6-2/TRBV6-3
d_gene: NA
abundance: NA

CDR3nt: TGCAGTGCTAGAGCTTTGGCATCGGGCGACTATGGCTACACCTTC
CDR3aa: CSARALASGDYGYTF
j_gene: TRBJ1-2
v_gene: TRBV20-1
d_gene: NA
abundance: NA

CDR3nt: TGCGCCAGCAGCTTGGGACAGGTTGATCAGCCCCAGCATTTT
CDR3aa: CASSLGQVDQPQHF
j_gene: TRBJ1-5
v_gene: TRBV5-1
d_gene: NA
abundance: NA

CDR3nt: TGTGCCAGCAGTTTAGAGGGCGGGGCCGGCTACGAGCAGTACTTC
CDR3aa: CASSLEGGAGYEQYF
j_gene: TRBJ2-7
v_gene: TRBV12-3/TRBV12-4
d_gene: NA
abundance: large

CDR3nt: TGTGCCTGGAGTGTTGGTGGGACCTACGAGCAGTACTTC
CDR3aa: CAWSVGGTYEQYF
j_gene: TRBJ2-7
v_gene: TRBV30
d_gene: NA
abundance: NA

CDR3nt: TGCAGTGCTAGAGCCGGTGGCCTCCCCGGATCGAACACAGATACGCAGTATTTT
CDR3aa: CSARAGGLPGSNTDTQYF
j_gene: TRBJ2-3
v_gene: TRBV20-1
d_gene: NA
abundance: medium-sized

CDR3nt: TGTGCCAGCAGCTTACCGGGAGAAGAGACCCAGTACTTC
CDR3aa: CASSLPGEETQYF
j_gene: TRBJ2-5
v_gene: TRBV11-2
d_gene: NA
abundance: few